Shown below are 5 T cell receptor beta chains from a single sample sequenced in a study of Ad26.COV2.S vaccination and SARS-CoV-2 variants. Treatment reported: approximately 18 received Ad26.COV2.S at low or high dose, single or two shots; 5 received placebo; per-sample allocation not given. Specimen acquisition occurred on day 63 following the initial vaccine or placebo injection. Assay: immunoSEQ multiplex PCR; the TCRdb copy retains only in-frame clones and omits some. This sample has around 270,000 clones, with roughly 85% found just once. The sequenced sample was peripheral blood, obtained in a trial of Ad26.COV2.S vaccine versus placebo. The receptors here all came from a person between 18 and 59 years old who received the Ad26.COV2.S COVID-19 vaccine or a placebo.

The CDR3 reads CASSRTASYEQYV. The CDR3 nucleotides are TGTGCCAGCTCAAGGACGGCGTCCTACGAGCAGTACGTC. This rearrangement joins TRBV7-2 to TRBJ2-7; no reliable D call. V dropped 8 bases and J dropped 1 base, with 12 bases sitting between them. CDR1 and CDR2 from the germline V gene are SGHTA and FQGNSA. The CDR3 is 13 residues long.

The chain uses TRBV12-5 and TRBJ2-7; 9 bases map to TRBD2. This CDR3 comprises 15 residues. The germline CDR1 and CDR2 sequences are LGHNT and FRNRAP. J lost 3 bases, V lost 0 bases, and 3 bases had no gene match. The CDR3 DNA sequence: TGTGCTAGTGGTTTGGTGGCGGGGGGGAGCTACGAGCAGTACTTC. It is translated as CASGLVAGGSYEQYF.

Only one count was recorded for this clone. The J gene is TRBJ2-7, the V gene TRBV4-2, with 10 bases fitting TRBD1. The ends lost 4 bases at V and 6 bases at J; junction bases unmatched: 15. CDR1 and CDR2 (germline): LGHNA, YNFKEQ. The CDR3 has 17 residues. DNA of the CDR3: TGTGCCAGCAGCCCACGTCCGTCCAGAGACAGGGGGCGCGAGCAGTACTTC. This codes for CASSPRPSRDRGREQYF.

The chain recombines TRBV11-2 with TRBJ2-1, with a tentative D call TRBD2 (6 bases). The CDR3 loop spans 12 amino acids. Trimming took 5 bases from V and 14 from J, leaving 16 bases between them. The V gene's germline CDR1 is SGHAT and CDR2 FQNNGV. The CDR3 here is CASSRPGLGEFF. CDR3 nucleotide sequence: TGTGCCAGCAGCCGCCCGGGACTGGGGGAGTTCTTC.

In DNA form, the CDR3 reads TGTGCCACCAGAGTGAACACTGAAGCTTTCTTT. This translates into CATRVNTEAFF. V and J are TRBV15 and TRBJ1-1; no firm D call. The CDR3 sequence is 11 residues long. CDR1 is LNHNV and CDR2 is YYDKDF in the germline V gene (reference sequence). V lost 6 bases and J lost 0, with 2 bases in between.